Listed below are T cell receptor beta chains from one sample, sequenced in a study of blood T cell repertoires in COVID-19. Sequencing was performed with immunoSEQ multiplex PCR; in TCRdb, only in-frame clones are kept and a portion is missing. Counted here are 350,000 or so clones, 87% occurring once; the ten biggest clones make up 1%. Sequencing input: PBMCs or T cells enriched from blood (not recorded which). These receptors were taken from a woman aged 30 to 39 who had recovered from COVID-19. CDR3s include the opening cysteine and the closing phenylalanine or tryptophan. D genes are given only for firm matches. The listing skips clone size in some rows; elsewhere it reads once, few, many or a size class.

d_gene	abundance	v_gene	j_gene	CDR3nt	CDR3aa
TRBD1	-	TRBV29-1	TRBJ1-5	TGCAGCGCTACGGGCCCAGGGGGACAGCCCCAGCATTTT	CSATGPGGQPQHF
-	-	TRBV24-1	TRBJ1-1	TGTGCCACCAGAGGGGGGAACACTGAAGCTTTCTTT	CATRGGNTEAFF
TRBD1	-	TRBV6-5	TRBJ2-7	TGTGCCAGCAGTTACTCGCCGGGACAGGGGAGCGAGCAGTACTTC	CASSYSPGQGSEQYF
TRBD2	-	TRBV10-3	TRBJ2-7	TGTGCCATCATGGCTAGCGGGGGGTCCTCCTACGAGCAGTACTTC	CAIMASGGSSYEQYF
-	-	TRBV19	TRBJ2-6	TGTGCCAGTACCGCGGTCCCGGTCTCTGGGGCCAACGTCCTGACTTTC	CASTAVPVSGANVLTF
-	-	TRBV30	TRBJ2-1	TGTGCCTGGAGTGTAAGTATGGGGCCGTACAATGAGCAGTTCTTC	CAWSVSMGPYNEQFF
TRBD2	once	TRBV10-3	TRBJ2-1	TGTGCCATCAGCTGGACTAGCGGGGGCTCCGGTGAGCAGTTCTTC	CAISWTSGGSGEQFF
TRBD1	-	TRBV11-3	TRBJ2-3	TGTGCCAGCAGCTTAGGGACAGGGGGGCCAGATACGCAGTATTTT	CASSLGTGGPDTQYF
-	-	TRBV7-9	TRBJ1-2	TGTGCCAGCAGCTTAGTACCGGCCAGGGTAGTCTATGGCTACACCTTC	CASSLVPARVVYGYTF
-	-	TRBV6-5	TRBJ1-6	TGTGCCAGCAGTTTAGGGGCCTCCTGGAGTTCACCCCTCCACTTT	CASSLGASWSSPLHF
-	-	TRBV11-2	TRBJ1-2	TGTGCCAGCAGCCGTACCGGGGTCGGGGATGGCTACACCTTC	CASSRTGVGDGYTF
-	few	TRBV6-2/TRBV6-3	TRBJ2-3	TGTGCCAGCAGTTACTCGGCGGGGAGGCTTAATACGCAGTATTTT	CASSYSAGRLNTQYF
TRBD1	few	TRBV5-8	TRBJ1-5	TGTGCCAGCAGCGAAGCAAACAGGGGTAATCAGCCCCAGCATTTT	CASSEANRGNQPQHF
TRBD1	-	TRBV9	TRBJ2-7	TGTGCCAGCAGCGTCTCGCCAGGGGGCGAGAACGAGCAGTACTTC	CASSVSPGGENEQYF
-	-	TRBV28	TRBJ1-2	TGTGCCAGCAGCAAAGCAGGGCGGACGTATGGCTACACCTTC	CASSKAGRTYGYTF
TRBD1	-	TRBV5-1	TRBJ1-4	TGCGCCAGCAGCGCGGGACAGGGAGACGGAAAACTGTTTTTT	CASSAGQGDGKLFF
-	few	TRBV5-3	TRBJ2-7	TGTGCCAGAAGGGAACCCGACCGGGACAACGACGAGCAGTACTTC	CARREPDRDNDEQYF
-	-	TRBV19	TRBJ1-4	TGTGCCAGTAGTTCCGGAGTGTCAACTAATGAAAAACTGTTTTTT	CASSSGVSTNEKLFF
-	-	TRBV7-9	TRBJ1-4	TGTGCCAGCAGCTTCCCCCCCGGTGAAAAACTGTTTTTT	CASSFPPGEKLFF
-	-	TRBV7-2	TRBJ1-4	TGTGCCAGCAGCTTAGGTCGGTTAAAAAATGAAAAACTGTTTTTT	CASSLGRLKNEKLFF
-	-	TRBV28	TRBJ1-1	TGTGCCAGCAGCCCTGGTCGAGTACTGAACACTGAAGCTTTCTTT	CASSPGRVLNTEAFF
-	-	TRBV6-5	TRBJ1-4	TGTGCCACCATGAGGGTTGCAACTAATGAAAAACTGTTTTTT	CATMRVATNEKLFF
-	few	TRBV12-3/TRBV12-4	TRBJ1-1	TGTGCCAGCAGCCAGACAGTGAACACTGAAGCTTTCTTT	CASSQTVNTEAFF
-	-	TRBV7-2	TRBJ2-3	TGTGCCAGCAGCTTAGCAGGGGCCCCGGGTATGGATACGCAGTATTTT	CASSLAGAPGMDTQYF
TRBD1	-	TRBV28	TRBJ1-4	TGTGCCAGCAGGGGGACAGCAACTAATGAAAAACTGTTTTTT	CASRGTATNEKLFF
-	few	TRBV7-2	TRBJ1-2	TGTGCCAGCAGCTTGGGTCCTTTGAGTGGGCTCCTCAACTATGGCTACACCTTC	CASSLGPLSGLLNYGYTF
-	-	TRBV30	TRBJ1-2	TGTGCCTGGAGTGTATGGCAGGGCTTTAACTATGGCTACACCTTC	CAWSVWQGFNYGYTF
-	-	TRBV29-1	TRBJ1-5	TGCAGCGTTGCGGGGGGCAGGGGCAATCAGCCCCAGCATTTT	CSVAGGRGNQPQHF
-	-	TRBV5-1	TRBJ2-3	TGCGCCAGCAGCTTGGAAGGGGGAAGCCGCACAGATACGCAGTATTTT	CASSLEGGSRTDTQYF
-	-	TRBV5-1	TRBJ2-3	TGCGCCAGCAGCTTGCGAACAGGGCCCACAGATACGCAGTATTTT	CASSLRTGPTDTQYF
-	once	TRBV2	TRBJ1-2	TGTGCCAGCCGTGTCCCGGGACAACTCTATGGCTACACCTTC	CASRVPGQLYGYTF
-	-	TRBV5-4	TRBJ1-2	TGTGCCAGCAGCTTAATCGGCGGGGAAAGCTACACCTTC	CASSLIGGESYTF
TRBD1	-	TRBV7-2	TRBJ1-3	TGTGCCAGCAGTCCCACAGGGGGCGGTGGAAACACCATATATTTT	CASSPTGGGGNTIYF
TRBD1	-	TRBV9	TRBJ1-3	TGTGCCAGCAGCCCCCAGGGGGCTGGAAACACCATATATTTT	CASSPQGAGNTIYF
TRBD2	few	TRBV6-1	TRBJ2-5	TGTGCCAGCAGTGAAGGGTTACGAGCGGGGCAAGAGACCCAGTACTTC	CASSEGLRAGQETQYF
-	-	TRBV19	TRBJ1-1	TGTGCCAGTAGTACCGGACAGTTGAGCACTGAAGCTTTCTTT	CASSTGQLSTEAFF
-	-	TRBV2	TRBJ1-4	TGTGCCAGTCGGGCGGGCTTGCTCGGTGAAAAACTGTTTTTT	CASRAGLLGEKLFF
-	-	TRBV5-4	TRBJ2-1	TGTGCCAGCAGCCGCGGACCCTTTCTGGATAGCGCGTCTGAAAATGAGCAGTTCTTC	CASSRGPFLDSASENEQFF
TRBD1	-	TRBV5-1	TRBJ2-3	TGCGCCAGCAGCCTAGGACAGGGTGTTTCAGATACGCAGTATTTT	CASSLGQGVSDTQYF
TRBD1	-	TRBV9	TRBJ2-7	TGTGCCAGCAGCGTAGGGGCAGGGGGCTCCTACGAGCAGTACTTC	CASSVGAGGSYEQYF
TRBD1	-	TRBV7-2	TRBJ2-5	TGTGCCAGCAGCTTAGTTCGGACAGGGGGCGCAGAGACCCAGTACTTC	CASSLVRTGGAETQYF
TRBD1	-	TRBV28	TRBJ1-1	TGTGCCAGCAGTTCAGGGGGCGACGGCACTGAAGCTTTCTTT	CASSSGGDGTEAFF
-	-	TRBV7-9	TRBJ1-3	TGTGCCAGCAGCCCCCAGACAGGAGCTGCCGGAAACACCATATATTTT	CASSPQTGAAGNTIYF
-	-	TRBV18	TRBJ1-4	TGTGCCAGCTCATCAACAAAAAAACTGTTTTTT	CASSSTKKLFF
-	few	TRBV30	TRBJ1-2	TGTGCCTGGAGTGTAGCAAACTATGGCTACACCTTC	CAWSVANYGYTF